The clone carrying this TCR beta chain was recorded only once. Its target is unknown. Some clones are missing from TCRdb's copy, which holds only in-frame ones; the method was immunoSEQ multiplex PCR. This sample has 150,000 to 180,000 clones, with 90% found just once. These data originate in a study of T cell responses to AZD1222 COVID-19 vaccine. Study results and limitations: The donors showed a predominance of white British ancestry and of females, with possible underestimation of clonal diversity. Only after the peak T cell response were repertoires sampled. Unmutated variant regions are reportedly targeted by nearly half of spike-specific TCRs.

This CDR3 comprises 15 residues. V lost 5 bases and J lost 3, with 14 bases in between. Germline V CDR1 and CDR2: SNHLY, FYNNEI. The material sequenced was peripheral blood, taken on day 0 of AZD1222 vaccination. This sequence originates from an adult in good health. The gene calls are TRBV2 and TRBJ1-5; perhaps TRBD1 as D (6 bases). The CDR3: CASSFRGSTNQPQHF. The CDR3 coding sequence is TGTGCCAGCAGTTTCAGGGGATCCACCAATCAGCCCCAGCATTTT.